This T cell receptor (beta chain) originates from a study of T cell changes during pregnancy in multiple sclerosis. The V gene's germline CDR1 is GTSNPN and CDR2 SVGIG (reference sequence). Trimming took 8 bases from V and 3 from J, leaving 20 bases between them. The CDR3 runs 16 residues. Method: immunoSEQ multiplex PCR; TCRdb's copy keeps in-frame clones and lacks some. The data contain tens of thousands of clones, around nine tenths of them singletons. The source is a female donor with multiple sclerosis, enrolled in a pregnancy study. V gene TRBV30 combines with J gene TRBJ2-6; TRBD1 is a possible D gene (6 bases). Source: CD4+ T cells from peripheral blood mononuclear cells, taken in the second trimester of pregnancy. The CDR3, as DNA: TGTGCCCGAGAGGTACAGGGCGCGTATGGGGCCAACGTCCTGACTTTC. Translated, it gives CAREVQGAYGANVLTF.